A selection of T cell receptor beta chains follows, all from one sample in a study of T cell responses to AZD1222 COVID-19 vaccine. The data were produced by immunoSEQ multiplex PCR, yet TCRdb's version contains in-frame clones alone and is incomplete. The sample carries roughly 140,000 clones, 90% to 95% recorded once. Material: peripheral blood, obtained on day 0 of MenACWY control vaccination. These receptors were obtained from an adult in good health. The CDR3 runs from the conserved cysteine through the conserved F or W. The order of the fields is D gene, clone size, V gene, J gene, CDR3 protein, CDR3 DNA. A D gene is named only where the DNA matches it firmly. The size field is filled for only some rows; it gives once, few, many or a size class.

NA	NA	TRBV3-1/TRBV3-2	TRBJ1-1	CASSWVGDTEAFF	TGTGCCAGCAGTTGGGTGGGGGACACTGAAGCTTTCTTT
NA	NA	TRBV28	TRBJ1-1	CASSFIREGTGEAFF	TGTGCCAGCAGTTTCATACGAGAGGGGACCGGTGAAGCTTTCTTT
NA	NA	TRBV19	TRBJ1-2	CASRKEGYYGYTF	TGTGCCAGTAGGAAGGAAGGGTACTATGGCTACACCTTC
NA	NA	TRBV7-3	TRBJ1-3	CASSDGSSGNTIYF	TGTGCCAGCAGTGACGGGAGCTCTGGAAACACCATATATTTT
NA	NA	TRBV6-5	TRBJ1-1	CASSSVDTEAFF	TGTGCCAGCAGTTCGGTGGACACTGAAGCTTTCTTT
NA	NA	TRBV7-9	TRBJ1-4	CASSLAAGTERKLFF	TGTGCCAGCAGCTTAGCTGCGGGGACCGAACGAAAACTGTTTTTT
NA	NA	TRBV6-6	TRBJ1-5	CASSYDSRGGNQPQHF	TGTGCCAGCAGTTACGATTCCAGGGGCGGCAATCAGCCCCAGCATTTT
NA	NA	TRBV15	TRBJ1-1	CATSGDLNTEAFF	TGTGCCACCAGCGGAGACTTGAACACTGAAGCTTTCTTT
NA	once	TRBV7-9	TRBJ1-4	CASSLDSPANEKLFF	TGTGCCAGCAGCTTAGACTCCCCGGCTAATGAAAAACTGTTTTTT
NA	NA	TRBV5-4	TRBJ1-1	CASSSPTEKGSTEAFF	TGTGCCAGCAGTTCCCCTACAGAAAAGGGGTCCACTGAAGCTTTCTTT
NA	NA	TRBV27	TRBJ1-1	CASSSNQGPTFF	TGTGCCAGCAGTTCGAACCAGGGACCAACTTTCTTT
NA	NA	TRBV6-7	TRBJ1-5	CASSYSNRDSGNQPQHF	TGTGCCAGCAGTTACTCCAACCGGGACTCAGGCAATCAGCCCCAGCATTTT
TRBD2	NA	TRBV3-1/TRBV3-2	TRBJ2-1	CASSPLAGSSSYNEQFF	TGTGCCAGCAGCCCCCTAGCGGGGTCGAGCTCCTACAATGAGCAGTTCTTC
TRBD2	NA	TRBV29-1	TRBJ2-4	CSATKAGATNIQYF	TGCAGTGCCACCAAAGCGGGAGCGACTAACATTCAGTACTTC
TRBD1	once	TRBV18	TRBJ2-7	CASSAGQALSYEQYF	TGTGCCAGCTCAGCGGGACAGGCACTCTCCTACGAGCAGTACTTC
NA	NA	TRBV5-1	TRBJ2-1	CASSLAPGSYNEQFF	TGCGCCAGCAGCTTGGCTCCTGGCTCCTACAATGAGCAGTTCTTC
TRBD1	NA	TRBV5-1	TRBJ1-1	CASSLEGARNTEAFF	TGCGCCAGCAGCTTAGAGGGGGCCCGGAACACTGAAGCTTTCTTT
NA	NA	TRBV7-3	TRBJ2-2	CASSFEGTSPRELFF	TGTGCCAGCAGCTTCGAGGGTACCAGCCCCCGGGAGCTGTTTTTT
NA	NA	TRBV18	TRBJ1-1	CASSPYRNTEAFF	TGTGCCAGCTCACCTTACAGGAACACTGAAGCTTTCTTT
NA	NA	TRBV11-1	TRBJ1-1	CASSSRGRVNTEAFF	TGTGCCAGCAGCTCACGCGGGCGGGTGAACACTGAAGCTTTCTTT
TRBD2	NA	TRBV12-5	TRBJ2-1	CASGLGSGRVFF	TGTGCTAGTGGTTTGGGAAGCGGGAGGGTGTTCTTC
TRBD1	NA	TRBV3-1/TRBV3-2	TRBJ1-5	CASSDTGGGQPQHF	TGTGCCAGCAGCGATACAGGGGGAGGGCAGCCCCAGCATTTT
NA	once	TRBV3-1/TRBV3-2	TRBJ1-2	CASSQDWDYGYTF	TGTGCCAGCAGCCAAGACTGGGACTATGGCTACACCTTC
NA	NA	TRBV3-1/TRBV3-2	TRBJ2-2	CASSQSGGGAGELFF	TGTGCCAGCAGCCAAAGCGGAGGGGGGGCCGGGGAGCTGTTTTTT
TRBD1	NA	TRBV19	TRBJ1-1	CASRQGARTEAFF	TGTGCCAGTAGACAGGGGGCAAGGACTGAAGCTTTCTTT
TRBD1	NA	TRBV5-1	TRBJ2-2	CASSLGFRGTGELFF	TGCGCCAGCAGCTTGGGATTCAGGGGGACCGGGGAGCTGTTTTTT
TRBD2	NA	TRBV29-1	TRBJ2-7	CSVEVRGRAAYEQYF	TGCAGCGTTGAAGTCCGCGGGAGGGCCGCTTACGAGCAGTACTTC
NA	NA	TRBV28	TRBJ1-2	CASSLAGVGYTF	TGTGCCAGCAGTTTAGCAGGGGTTGGCTACACCTTC
TRBD1	once	TRBV4-1	TRBJ1-6	CASSYAGTGESSPLHF	TGCGCCAGCAGCTATGCCGGGACAGGGGAATCTTCACCCCTCCACTTT
NA	NA	TRBV10-1	TRBJ2-2	CASSGPGSNTGELFF	TGCGCCAGCAGTGGCCCCGGGTCCAACACCGGGGAGCTGTTTTTT
TRBD1	NA	TRBV28	TRBJ1-2	CASSLSQGQGRGGYTF	TGTGCCAGCAGTTTATCCCAGGGACAGGGGAGGGGTGGCTACACCTTC
NA	NA	TRBV7-6	TRBJ1-6	CASSLAGRGGRNSPLHF	TGTGCCAGCAGCTTAGCAGGGAGGGGAGGGCGGAATTCACCCCTCCACTTT
TRBD1	NA	TRBV6-1	TRBJ2-2	CASSERPQGWAGELFF	TGTGCCAGCAGTGAACGGCCACAGGGGTGGGCCGGGGAGCTGTTTTTT
NA	NA	TRBV19	TRBJ1-2	CASSIDSYGYTF	TGTGCCAGTAGTATAGACAGCTATGGCTACACCTTC
TRBD1	NA	TRBV30	TRBJ2-7	CAWSVGSGGGEQYF	TGTGCCTGGAGTGTAGGTTCAGGGGGCGGCGAGCAGTACTTC
NA	NA	TRBV5-1	TRBJ2-5	CASSPTGGETQYF	TGCGCCAGCAGCCCCACAGGTGGAGAGACCCAGTACTTC
TRBD2	NA	TRBV7-2	TRBJ2-1	CASRSTSGYNEQFF	TGTGCCAGCAGATCTACTAGCGGTTACAATGAGCAGTTCTTC
NA	few	TRBV5-4	TRBJ1-4	CASSPGTANEKLFF	TGTGCCAGCAGCCCGGGGACCGCTAATGAAAAACTGTTTTTT
NA	NA	TRBV29-1	TRBJ1-2	CSVPLGGAVTYGYTF	TGCAGCGTCCCCCTGGGGGGGGCTGTGACCTATGGCTACACCTTC
NA	NA	TRBV5-1	TRBJ2-2	CASSLDSQGNTGELFF	TGCGCCAGCAGCTTGGACAGTCAAGGGAACACCGGGGAGCTGTTTTTT
NA	NA	TRBV11-1	TRBJ2-3	CASSYASTNTQYF	TGTGCCAGCAGCTATGCCAGCACGAATACGCAGTATTTT
NA	NA	TRBV22-1	TRBJ2-6	CPGSARQPGGANVLTF	TGTCCTGGGAGCGCACGTCAGCCCGGTGGGGCCAACGTCCTGACTTTC
TRBD1	NA	TRBV10-3	TRBJ2-2	CAIRRDRDPGELFF	TGTGCCATCCGCCGGGACAGGGACCCCGGGGAGCTGTTTTTT
NA	once	TRBV6-1	TRBJ1-5	CASSESSDQPQHF	TGTGCCAGCAGTGAAAGTTCGGATCAGCCCCAGCATTTT
TRBD1	NA	TRBV7-9	TRBJ1-4	CASSLAGQGREKLFF	TGTGCCAGCAGCTTAGCAGGACAGGGGCGGGAAAAACTGTTTTTT
NA	NA	TRBV24-1	TRBJ2-1	CATSDPLPGMHNEQFF	TGTGCCACCAGTGATCCGCTGCCAGGGATGCACAATGAGCAGTTCTTC
TRBD1	NA	TRBV10-2	TRBJ2-1	CASRPDRVVEGNEQFF	TGCGCCAGCAGACCGGACAGGGTGGTGGAGGGCAATGAGCAGTTCTTC
NA	NA	TRBV15	TRBJ1-3	CATSRDLGAGGKNTIYF	TGTGCCACCAGCAGAGATCTAGGAGCGGGGGGCAAAAACACCATATATTTT
TRBD1	NA	TRBV2	TRBJ1-2	CASSETRTGFGYGYTF	TGTGCCAGCAGTGAAACGAGGACAGGTTTCGGCTATGGCTACACCTTC
NA	NA	TRBV6-1	TRBJ1-6	CASSEAWAEPPLHF	TGTGCCAGCAGTGAAGCTTGGGCAGAGCCACCCCTCCACTTT
TRBD1	NA	TRBV27	TRBJ2-3	CASRPGQGADTQYF	TGTGCCAGCAGGCCGGGACAGGGGGCAGATACGCAGTATTTT
TRBD1	NA	TRBV27	TRBJ2-7	CASRDSSYEQYF	TGTGCCAGCCGGGACAGTTCCTACGAGCAGTACTTC
TRBD2	NA	TRBV10-1	TRBJ2-3	CASSDGGRAFGTDTQYF	TGCGCCAGCAGTGACGGCGGGAGGGCTTTCGGCACAGATACGCAGTATTTT
TRBD1	NA	TRBV7-2	TRBJ1-5	CASSLDRGSNQPQHF	TGTGCCAGCAGCCTTGACAGGGGGAGCAATCAGCCCCAGCATTTT
NA	few	TRBV2	TRBJ1-3	CASSERGSSGNTIYF	TGTGCCAGCAGTGAACGGGGGAGCTCTGGAAACACCATATATTTT
NA	NA	TRBV15	TRBJ2-1	CATSRGRVSGSGNEQFF	TGTGCCACCAGCAGAGGGCGAGTGTCGGGTAGCGGCAATGAGCAGTTCTTC
NA	NA	TRBV10-2	TRBJ1-5	CASSEEDQPQHF	TGCGCCAGCAGTGAGGAAGATCAGCCCCAGCATTTT
TRBD2	NA	TRBV19	TRBJ2-1	CASRGVNEQFF	TGTGCCAGTCGGGGGGTTAATGAGCAGTTCTTC
NA	NA	TRBV3-1/TRBV3-2	TRBJ2-7	CASSRNPTIQGNEQYF	TGTGCCAGCAGCCGAAACCCGACAATCCAGGGCAACGAGCAGTACTTC